Presented here are 9 T cell receptor beta chains from one specimen sequenced in a study of CD8 T cells in ankylosing spondylitis. TCRdb itself ran the 5' RACE reads through MiXCR, one entry per CDR3 protein. The repertoire includes under 300,000 distinct CDR3 sequences, around 10% of them detected once, and 6.8% sits in the top ten. Sequenced: blood, either unsorted or a sorted T cell fraction (not recorded which). The receptors were sampled from a male donor with ankylosing spondylitis or in good health (not recorded which).

This clonotype was observed a few times. The V gene is TRBV5-1, the J gene TRBJ1-1, with D unclear. V dropped 4 bases and J dropped 5 bases, with 9 bases sitting between them. Per the germline V gene, CDR1 is SGHRS and CDR2 is YFSETQ. CDR3 length: 12 amino acids. Here the CDR3 reads CASSEGETEAFF. The DNA of the CDR3 is TGCGCCAGCAGCGAAGGAGAAACTGAAGCTTTCTTT.

This CDR3 reads CSVGKTEAFF. The CDR3 DNA sequence: TGCAGTGTAGGGAAGACTGAAGCTTTCTTT. J is TRBJ1-1 and V is TRBV20-1; no clear D gene. The V end was cut by 7 bases, the J end by 5 bases, with 8 bases between. In germline, CDR1 is DFQATT, CDR2 SNEGSKA (reference sequence). CDR3 size: 10 residues.

This clonotype was detected ten times or more. This chain uses TRBV7-3 with TRBJ1-1; tentatively, D is TRBD1 (5 bases). V was shortened by 2 bases and J by 4 bases, with 14 bases between the two germline ends. Germline CDR1 reads SGHTA; CDR2 reads FQGTGA. The CDR3 sequence is 15 residues long. For the CDR3, the DNA is TGTGCCAGCAGCTTAGGACCACAAACAGGCACTGAAGCTTTCTTT. Its translation is CASSLGPQTGTEAFF.

This clonotype was observed at least ten times. J is TRBJ1-5 and V is TRBV19; 9 bases agree with TRBD1. The junction had 14 bases not matched to a gene; V was cut back by 10 bases and J by 7 bases. Germline lookup yields CDR1 LNHDA and CDR2 SQIVND (reference sequence). The CDR3 is 15 residues long. CDR3 protein: CATKKPGQGSQPQHF. CDR3 DNA sequence: TGTGCCACCAAAAAACCGGGACAGGGCAGCCAGCCCCAGCATTTT.

This clonotype was counted at least ten times. J is TRBJ1-6 and V is TRBV20-1, with D possibly TRBD1 on 5 matching bases. The ends were cut back, 1 base at V and 1 base at J, with 8 bases in the middle. CDR3 size: 15 residues. Germline CDR1 and CDR2: DFQATT and SNEGSKA (reference sequence). The CDR3 is CSARVGGSYNSPLHF. For the CDR3, the DNA is TGCAGTGCTAGAGTTGGGGGATCCTATAATTCACCCCTCCACTTT.

The J gene is TRBJ1-5, the V gene TRBV12-3 or TRBV12-4, with D possibly matching TRBD1 (5 bases). The CDR3 extends over 16 amino acids. V lost 4 bases and J lost 4, with 17 bases in between. The CDR3, as DNA: TGTGCCAGCAGTTACGGGGACCGGGCTGGGAATCAGCCCCAGCATTTT. Its protein is CASSYGDRAGNQPQHF.

There are many counts of this clonotype. The chain joins TRBV10-2 to TRBJ1-2; possible D gene TRBD1, 5 bases. CDR1 and CDR2 (germline): WSHSY, SAAADI. V dropped 4 bases and J dropped 8 bases, with 11 bases sitting between them. This CDR3 contains 12 residues. The CDR3 spells CASSGQGGGYTF. Written as DNA, the CDR3 is TGCGCCAGCAGTGGGCAGGGCGGAGGCTACACCTTC.

This clonotype was seen repeatedly, ten times or more. The gene calls are TRBV29-1 and TRBJ2-5; D possibly corresponds to TRBD1 (5 bases). The length of the CDR3 is 12 residues. The germline V and J ends were trimmed by 7 bases and 2 bases, with 11 bases remaining between them. Germline lookup yields CDR1 SQVTM and CDR2 ANQGSEA. The CDR3 region has the DNA TGCAGCGGCCTCGACAGTCAAGAGACCCAGTACTTC. It yields the protein CSGLDSQETQYF.

This clonotype was seen at least ten times. This sequence joins TRBV27 and TRBJ1-2; unclear D gene. V lost 0 bases and J lost 6, with 17 bases in between. The CDR3 consists of 16 residues. Per germline, CDR1 MNHEY and CDR2 SMNVEV (reference sequence). CDR3 region: CASSLSQKPGIHGYTF. CDR3 bases: TGTGCCAGCAGTTTATCGCAGAAGCCGGGTATACATGGCTACACCTTC.